Listed below are T cell receptor beta chains from one sample, sequenced in a study of neurological immune-mediated disorders. TCRdb recomputed calls from the 5' RACE reads with MiXCR, one row per CDR3 protein. The table includes some 49,000 distinct CDR3 sequences, over 10% detected once. What was sequenced was PBMCs. These receptors came from a male donor with HTLV-1-associated myelopathy (HAM/TSP). CDR3s include the opening cysteine and the closing phenylalanine or tryptophan. A D gene is named only where the DNA matches it firmly. Expanded clones get a size class; other rows say once, few or many, or leave the size out.

v_call	clone_size	j_call	d_call	cdr3_nt	cdr3_aa
TRBV7-9	many	TRBJ1-5	NA	TGTGCCAGCAGCCCCATGGCAGGGGGCAATCAGCCCCAGCATTTT	CASSPMAGGNQPQHF
TRBV7-8	many	TRBJ2-2	TRBD1	TGTGCCAGCAGCTACCCGGGACAGGCGAACACCGGGGAGCTGTTTTTT	CASSYPGQANTGELFF
TRBV20-1	many	TRBJ1-4	TRBD1	TGCAGTGCTAAGGACCCGGGACAGGGTAATGAAAAACTGTTTTTT	CSAKDPGQGNEKLFF
TRBV25-1	many	TRBJ2-2	NA	TGTGCCAGCAGTGACGGCAGGGTAGGAGTATCGGCCGGGGAGCTGTTTTTT	CASSDGRVGVSAGELFF
TRBV20-1	many	TRBJ2-2	NA	TGCAGTGCTAGAACTCCCGGGTTCGCGAACACCGGGGAGCTGTTTTTT	CSARTPGFANTGELFF
TRBV10-2	many	TRBJ2-7	NA	TGCGCCAGCAGTGAGTCGACAGGCGTGCGCGAGCAGTACTTC	CASSESTGVREQYF
TRBV2	many	TRBJ1-6	NA	TGTGCCAGCACCACAGAGCAGGCCTATAATTCACCCCTCCACTTT	CASTTEQAYNSPLHF
TRBV7-8	many	TRBJ2-3	NA	TGTGCCAGCAGCCAAAGACAGACCACGCAGTATTTT	CASSQRQTTQYF
TRBV30	many	TRBJ2-2	NA	TGTGCCTGGACGAAGAACACCGGGGAGCTGTTTTTT	CAWTKNTGELFF
TRBV20-1	many	TRBJ1-1	NA	TGCAGTGCTCCCCGGGACATTGAAGCTTTCTTT	CSAPRDIEAFF
TRBV28	many	TRBJ2-7	NA	TGTGCCACCGCGTTGACACTGAGCTCCTACGAGCAGTACTTC	CATALTLSSYEQYF
TRBV7-6	many	TRBJ2-5	NA	TGTGCCAGCAGCTTAGAGTCCCCGAAGCAAGAGACCCAGTACTTC	CASSLESPKQETQYF
TRBV28	NA	TRBJ1-4	TRBD1	TGTGCCATCAGCCCCACAGGGGTCGCAGGAGCTAATGAAAAACTGTTTTTT	CAISPTGVAGANEKLFF
TRBV5-1	many	TRBJ1-5	NA	TGCGCCAGCAGCTTGGCCGATCAGCCCCAGCATTTT	CASSLADQPQHF
TRBV20-1	many	TRBJ1-2	NA	TGCAGTGCACGGACAGAAGGGGGCTATGGCTACACCTTC	CSARTEGGYGYTF
TRBV5-1	many	TRBJ2-3	NA	TGCGCCAGCAGCCGTCGGGGTCGTCCTAGCACAGATACGCAGTATTTT	CASSRRGRPSTDTQYF
TRBV18	many	TRBJ2-7	TRBD1	TGTGCCAGCTCACCAGAACAGGGGGGCTACGAGCAGTACTTC	CASSPEQGGYEQYF
TRBV29-1	many	TRBJ2-5	NA	TGCAGCGCGGACTGGCAAGAGACCCAGTACTTC	CSADWQETQYF
TRBV11-3	many	TRBJ2-1	TRBD1	TGTGCCAGCAGGGACCCGGACAGGGGGCGGGATGAGCAGTTCTTC	CASRDPDRGRDEQFF
TRBV12-3/TRBV12-4	many	TRBJ2-4	NA	TGTGCCAGCAGTTTATCCCACATTCAGTACTTC	CASSLSHIQYF
TRBV5-1	NA	TRBJ2-5	TRBD2	TGCGCCAGCAGCTTGGGATCTTCGGGGGGCCAAGAGACCCAGTACTTC	CASSLGSSGGQETQYF
TRBV5-5	many	TRBJ1-2	NA	TGTGCCAGCAGCTTCGGAGGGGATGGAGGCTACACCTTC	CASSFGGDGGYTF
TRBV7-9	many	TRBJ1-1	NA	TGTGCCAGCAGCTTGGGGGGTGAAGCTTTCTTT	CASSLGGEAFF
TRBV5-1	many	TRBJ2-3	TRBD1	TGCGCCAGCAGCCCCACCGGGACAGGGCCGCAGTATTTT	CASSPTGTGPQYF
TRBV12-3/TRBV12-4	many	TRBJ1-1	NA	TGTGCCAGCAGCTACGACGTCACGGGGATCGCTGAAGCTTTCTTT	CASSYDVTGIAEAFF
TRBV10-3	many	TRBJ1-1	TRBD1	TGTGCCATCAACCAGGGGGACGGTGTGGAAGCTTTCTTT	CAINQGDGVEAFF
TRBV7-6	NA	TRBJ2-3	NA	TGTGCCAGCAGCTTATCGACTGACGCTAGCACAGATACGCAGTATTTT	CASSLSTDASTDTQYF
TRBV5-1	many	TRBJ1-1	NA	TGCGCCAGCAGCTTGTTGGGGAGGGGGAACACTGAAGCTTTCTTT	CASSLLGRGNTEAFF
TRBV7-2	many	TRBJ2-1	TRBD1	TGTGCCAGCAGCACCGGGACAGTCGGCAATGAGCAGTTCTTC	CASSTGTVGNEQFF
TRBV5-1	many	TRBJ1-1	NA	TGCGCCAGCAGCTTGGCAGGGACCAACACTGAAGCTTTCTTT	CASSLAGTNTEAFF
TRBV20-1	many	TRBJ1-2	NA	TGCAGTGCTAGCGGGCAACGGGACTATGGCTACACCTTC	CSASGQRDYGYTF
TRBV5-1	NA	TRBJ2-1	NA	TGCGCCAGCATGGTCAGGGGTGAGGGTGAGCAGTTCTTC	CASMVRGEGEQFF
TRBV6-1	few	TRBJ2-1	TRBD1	TGTGCCAGCAGCCGGGACAGGGGGTTCGATGAGCAGTTCTTC	CASSRDRGFDEQFF
TRBV5-5	many	TRBJ2-4	TRBD2	TGTGCCAGCAGCCCCACTAGCGGGGGATTTTTTGCCAAAAACATTCAGTACTTC	CASSPTSGGFFAKNIQYF
TRBV18	many	TRBJ1-4	NA	TGTGCCAGCTCACCAAAGGACCAGGAAAAACTGTTTTTT	CASSPKDQEKLFF
TRBV6-5	NA	TRBJ2-2	NA	TGTGCCAGTAGACCCACAGGGAACACCGTGGAGCTGTTTTTT	CASRPTGNTVELFF
TRBV4-3	NA	TRBJ2-7	NA	TGCGCCAGCAGCCAAGTGAGGACAGTTCAGGAGCAGTACTTC	CASSQVRTVQEQYF
TRBV5-1	many	TRBJ2-3	TRBD1	TGCGCCAGCAGCTTGGATGGGACAGGGACGGATACGCAGTATTTT	CASSLDGTGTDTQYF
TRBV7-2	many	TRBJ2-7	TRBD2	TGTGCCAGCACTGGCGGGGGGGCTTACGAGCAGTACTTC	CASTGGGAYEQYF
TRBV4-2	many	TRBJ1-2	NA	TGTGCCAGCAGCCAAAATAGGTGGGGCAACTATGGCTACACCTTC	CASSQNRWGNYGYTF